These T cell receptor beta chains were read from a single sample in a study of blood T cell repertoires in COVID-19. Assay used: immunoSEQ multiplex PCR; TCRdb lists only in-frame clones, some missing. This sample carries 200,000 to 250,000 clones, more than 80% of them seen once, and the ten largest clones take around 2%. The sample comprised peripheral blood. All receptors derive from a man aged 25 to 45 who had recovered from COVID-19. The conserved cysteine and the conserved F or W are not part of the CDR3 here. The order of the fields is J gene, V gene, clone size, CDR3 length, CDR3 protein. For some rows the clone size is stated as once, few or many, or as a class when expanded; others skip it.

>TRBJ2-1|TRBV5-4|-|11
ASRNSGGDEQF
>TRBJ2-2|TRBV9|-|11
ASSVASTGELF
>TRBJ2-1|TRBV4-3|-|12
ASSQVERGNEQF
>TRBJ1-3|TRBV5-8|-|13
ASSPGRDRLHTIY
>TRBJ1-2|TRBV9|few|11
ASSLGGDYGYT
>TRBJ1-4|TRBV7-2|-|13
ASSLRQGQVEKLF
>TRBJ2-1|TRBV27|-|13
ASSYGGAGRNEQF
>TRBJ2-7|TRBV6-5|-|13
ASRPNRDRPYEQY
>TRBJ1-5|TRBV25-1|-|12
ASSELPSNQPQH
>TRBJ2-5|TRBV25-1|-|13
ASSESSGGTETQY
>TRBJ2-2|TRBV7-8|-|12
ASSLPGGAGELF
>TRBJ2-7|TRBV20-1|-|9
SGTTGYEQY
>TRBJ2-3|TRBV3-1/TRBV3-2|-|15
ASSPQAGGSVADTQY
>TRBJ1-1|TRBV15|-|13
ATSDNTGGALPAF
>TRBJ1-4|TRBV5-4|-|12
ASSWDSAERKLF
>TRBJ2-4|TRBV19|-|15
ASSDRLVRKGKNIQY
>TRBJ2-7|TRBV4-1|-|15
ASSQDRGGAYSYEQY
>TRBJ1-4|TRBV30|-|12
AWSVQGAQEKLF
>TRBJ2-3|TRBV18|-|13
ASSPRRGGTDTQY
>TRBJ2-7|TRBV3-1/TRBV3-2|few|12
ASSQAGGSYEQY
>TRBJ2-2|TRBV11-2|-|13
ASRLAGANTGELF
>TRBJ2-2|TRBV9|-|11
ASSDQGAGELF
>TRBJ1-2|TRBV9|-|14
ASSVDGTEINYGYT
>TRBJ1-1|TRBV3-1/TRBV3-2|-|11
ASRRTGITEAF
>TRBJ2-5|TRBV5-5|-|13
ASSWDRGTQETQY
>TRBJ1-1|TRBV19|once|12
ASSIRGGNTEAF
>TRBJ1-2|TRBV18|-|12
ASSNDRGIYGYT
>TRBJ2-3|TRBV24-1|-|18
ATSPPGGLAGGRPPDTQY
>TRBJ1-4|TRBV19|-|12
ASYQGAANEKLF
>TRBJ2-7|TRBV19|-|13
ASSIRDGNSYEQY
>TRBJ1-2|TRBV6-5|-|13
ASSFEGQGNYGYT
>TRBJ2-5|TRBV7-9|-|12
ASSYTGSQETQY
>TRBJ2-5|TRBV7-9|once|14
ASSSGDSGAKETQY
>TRBJ2-7|TRBV6-5|once|13
ASAPGDSSYYEQY
>TRBJ2-7|TRBV11-2|few|13
ASSVDTGSSYEQY
>TRBJ2-7|TRBV5-1|-|11
ASSPTSEGEQY
>TRBJ2-1|TRBV27|-|10
ASSFNGVEQF
>TRBJ1-5|TRBV6-1|-|17
ASSEGTGRRVDSNQPQH
>TRBJ1-2|TRBV6-6|-|11
ASSYSAGIGYT